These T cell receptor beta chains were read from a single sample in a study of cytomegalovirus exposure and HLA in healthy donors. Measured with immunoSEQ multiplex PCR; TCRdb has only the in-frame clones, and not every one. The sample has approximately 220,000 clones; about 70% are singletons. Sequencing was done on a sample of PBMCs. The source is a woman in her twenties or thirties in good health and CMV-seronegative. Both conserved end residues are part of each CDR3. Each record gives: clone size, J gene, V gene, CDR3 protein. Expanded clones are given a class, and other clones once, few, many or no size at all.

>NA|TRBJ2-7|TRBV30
CAWSSTGDPSGQYF
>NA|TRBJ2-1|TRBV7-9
CAISPKSRLAGVRNEQFF
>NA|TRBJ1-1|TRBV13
CASSLGQEINTEAFF
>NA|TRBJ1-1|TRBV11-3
CASSLYRDTEAFF
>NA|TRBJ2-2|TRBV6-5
CASSFASGLNTGELFF
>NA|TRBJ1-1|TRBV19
CASSPRQNTEAFF
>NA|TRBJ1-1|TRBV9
CASSATGRVAEAFF
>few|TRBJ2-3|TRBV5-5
CASSEQWTGVPDTQYF
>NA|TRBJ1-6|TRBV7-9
CASSPDRVKNNSPLHF
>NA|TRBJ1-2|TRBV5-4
CASSWGQGAGYTF
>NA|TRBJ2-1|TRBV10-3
CAISESPSGGLGGLHNEQFF
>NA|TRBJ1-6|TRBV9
CASSVRQGNSPLHF
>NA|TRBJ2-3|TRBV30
CAWSVLSTDTQYF
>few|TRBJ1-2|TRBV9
CASSAYTYGYTF
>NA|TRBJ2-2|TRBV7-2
CASSLTGDTGELFF
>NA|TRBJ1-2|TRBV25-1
CASSDQGEGYKGYTF
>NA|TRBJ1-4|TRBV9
CASSPEEGPNEKLFF
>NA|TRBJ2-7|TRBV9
CASSGRTDSYEQYF
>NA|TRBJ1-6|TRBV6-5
CATSRDFLDSPLHF
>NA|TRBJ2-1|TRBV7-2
CASSLVTSGSEQFF
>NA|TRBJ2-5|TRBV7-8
CASSLVVGGRFQETQYF
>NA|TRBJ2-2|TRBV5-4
CASSSDITGELFF
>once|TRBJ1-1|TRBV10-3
CAISEGQGNTEAFF
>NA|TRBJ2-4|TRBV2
CASSAQGAGLAKNIQYF
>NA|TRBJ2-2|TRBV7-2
CASRPILAGGIGELFF
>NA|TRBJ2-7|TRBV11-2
CASSGQLTSGGEQYF
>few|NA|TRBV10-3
CAIRNSGETYEQYF